This T cell receptor (beta chain) was sequenced for a study of CD8 T cells in ankylosing spondylitis. Study-wide findings and caveats: What appeared characteristic of ankylosing spondylitis blood was a TCR beta motif of eight or nine highly homologous variants.

MiXCR was run by TCRdb on the 5' RACE reads, yielding one entry per CDR3 protein. Of a few hundred thousand distinct CDR3 sequences detected, about a fifth appear once; the ten largest clones hold roughly 3.4%. As for this clonotype: As yet, its antigen is unknown.

The clonotype was recovered from a female donor with ankylosing spondylitis or in good health (not recorded which). What was sequenced was blood, either unsorted or a sorted T cell fraction (not recorded which).

The CDR3 DNA is TGTGCCAGCAGTTTAGAAGGAGCCGCGAACACCGGGGAGCTGTTTTTT. Its protein is CASSLEGAANTGELFF. The V call is TRBV12-3 or TRBV12-4, the J call TRBJ2-2; no clear D. The CDR3 consists of 16 residues. V was cut by 1 base and J by 0 bases, with 9 bases left in between.